A selection of T cell receptor beta chains follows, all from one sample in a study of esophageal squamous cell carcinoma under preoperative chemotherapy. TCRdb called the PCR reads again in MiXCR, with one record for every CDR3 protein. The data show 32,000 or so distinct CDR3 sequences, with around 50% seen just once and about 23% held by the top ten. This specimen was acquired from a patient given preoperative chemotherapy. These receptors were collected from a human donor with esophageal squamous cell carcinoma. The donor label of this sample is uncertain. CDR3s include the opening cysteine and the closing phenylalanine or tryptophan. The D gene is left open where the match is weak. Size values are once, few and many counts, or a class for expanded clones, and some rows have none.

d_call	v_call	j_call	clone_size	cdr3_nt	cdr3_aa
TRBD2	TRBV12-3/TRBV12-4	TRBJ2-1	-	TGTGCCAGCAGCACTACGGGGGGGGGAGCCAAAAATACGCAGTTCTTC	CASSTTGGGAKNTQFF
TRBD2	TRBV7-9	TRBJ2-3	-	TGTGCCAGCAGCTCCAGTCCCGGGGGTAGCGGGGGCTGTAGCACAGAGACGCAGTATTTC	CASSSSPGGSGGCSTETQYF
-	TRBV11-2	TRBJ2-4	-	TGCGCCAGCACCGCGGTGTTAAACACAGACACGCAGTACTTT	CASTAVLNTDTQYF
TRBD2	TRBV7-2	TRBJ2-3	-	TGTGGTGGCAGGTCCGGGGGGGGGAGCCCAGATACGCAGTATTTT	CGGRSGGGSPDTQYF
TRBD1	TRBV11-3	TRBJ2-1	once	TGTGCCAGCAGCTCAGGGGACAGGTGGTCCTACAATGAGCAGTTCTTC	CASSSGDRWSYNEQFF
-	TRBV11-3	TRBJ1-1	many	TGTGCCAGCAGGGGAGGCACTGAAGCTTTCTTT	CASRGGTEAFF
-	TRBV7-2	TRBJ1-2	-	TGTGCCAGCAGCTTGCGACGGACCGTGGACTATGGCTACACCTTC	CASSLRRTVDYGYTF
-	TRBV7-3	TRBJ2-1	-	TGTGCCAGCAGCTTATGGGGGGAGAGGAGCAATGAGCAGTTCTTC	CASSLWGERSNEQFF
-	TRBV12-3/TRBV12-4	TRBJ2-5	medium-sized	TGTGCCAGCAAGAGGATTTCGTCGTTAGAGACCCAGTACTTC	CASKRISSLETQYF
-	TRBV7-6	TRBJ2-2	-	TGTGCCAGCAGGCCCTTGAACACAGAGGAGCTGTTTTTT	CASRPLNTEELFF
TRBD2	TRBV7-6	TRBJ2-2	-	TGTGCCAGCAGCTTACGGGCTAGCGGGGGGCTGAGCACCGGGAAGCAGTTTTTT	CASSLRASGGLSTGKQFF
-	TRBV29-1	TRBJ2-5	-	TGCAGCGTTGCGGGTCAGGAAGAGACCCAGTACTTC	CSVAGQEETQYF
-	TRBV11-3	TRBJ2-2	many	TGTGCCAGCAGCCAGCTCACTAAGGGGGAGCTGTTTTTT	CASSQLTKGELFF
TRBD1	TRBV6-1	TRBJ2-3	-	TGTGCCAGCAGTGAAGCGCCGGGACAGGGGGCAGATACGCAGTATTTT	CASSEAPGQGADTQYF
-	TRBV5-1	TRBJ2-1	-	TGCGCCAGCAGCGAGCAAGACTACTCCTACGAGCAGTTCTTC	CASSEQDYSYEQFF
-	TRBV11-2	TRBJ2-1	-	TGTGCCAGCAGCCCGGTGACTGGCTCAACCCCTTACAATGAGCAGTTCTTC	CASSPVTGSTPYNEQFF
TRBD1	TRBV7-8	TRBJ2-2	-	TGTGCCAGCCTGCGCCTCCAGGCTGTAAGCACAGGGGCGCAGTTTTTT	CASLRLQAVSTGAQFF
-	TRBV10-3	TRBJ1-1	few	TGTGCCATCAGTGAGGCCTCCGCCAACACTGAAGCTTTCTTT	CAISEASANTEAFF
-	TRBV7-6	TRBJ2-5	many	TGTGCCAGCAGCCCGGCGGGGGCGGGGGAGACCCAGTACTTC	CASSPAGAGETQYF
TRBD1	TRBV10-3	TRBJ2-1	-	TGTGCCATCTCCGCCGGGACAGGGGATTGGGATGAGCAGTTCTTC	CAISAGTGDWDEQFF
-	TRBV6-1	TRBJ2-3	-	TGTGCCAGCAGTGAAGTAGGGGATACGCAGTATTTT	CASSEVGDTQYF
TRBD1	TRBV4-2	TRBJ2-5	-	TGTGCCAGCAGCCTTAACCGGGACAGGGAGTGGGAGACCCAGTACTTC	CASSLNRDREWETQYF
-	TRBV12-3/TRBV12-4	TRBJ2-3	few	TGTGCCAGCAGTTTTAGGGGGAACACAGATACGCAGTATTTT	CASSFRGNTDTQYF
-	TRBV7-9	TRBJ2-2	-	TGTGCCAGCAGCTTTGGACTGGCTGGGGGTTCAGGGAAGCTGTATTTT	CASSFGLAGGSGKLYF
-	TRBV6-1	TRBJ1-1	few	TGTGCCAGCAGGGACACTAACACTGAAGCTTTCTTT	CASRDTNTEAFF
TRBD2	TRBV7-2	TRBJ2-5	-	TGTGCGAGGAGCGGGGGCCGAGCCAAAGACACCCAGTACTTC	CARSGGRAKDTQYF
-	TRBV7-9	TRBJ2-5	few	TGTGCCAGCAGCTCACGTCCCGGGACGGGACAAGCGACCCGGTACTTC	CASSSRPGTGQATRYF
-	TRBV7-8	TRBJ2-5	once	TGTGCCAGCAGCTTAGACGCTGAGGCCCAGTACTTC	CASSLDAEAQYF
TRBD2	TRBV7-8	TRBJ2-5	-	TGTGCCAGCAGCAAGCTAGCGGGGGGGGCCGGAGATACCCAGTATTTC	CASSKLAGGAGDTQYF
TRBD2	TRBV7-2	TRBJ2-4	-	TGTGGCAGCGGCTCGGGGGGGGGGGCCAAAAACATGCAGTACTTC	CGSGSGGGAKNMQYF
-	TRBV7-8	TRBJ2-3	-	TGTGCCAGCAGCTCTAGGGCAGATACGCAGTATTTT	CASSSRADTQYF
-	TRBV27	TRBJ2-4	-	TGTGCCAGCATGTCGTTAGCCAAAAACACCCAGTACTTC	CASMSLAKNTQYF
-	TRBV7-2	TRBJ2-5	-	TGTGCCAGCGGGCTCGGGGGCCGACAAGGGGATACGCAGTACTTC	CASGLGGRQGDTQYF
-	TRBV4-1	TRBJ2-4	few	TGCGCCAGCAGCCAAGACATCCACAGGAACATTCAGTACTTC	CASSQDIHRNIQYF
-	TRBV7-6	TRBJ2-5	medium-sized	TGTGCCAGCAGCTTAGGAACGGGCCGGGAGACCCAGTACTTC	CASSLGTGRETQYF
TRBD2	TRBV24-1	TRBJ2-4	-	TGTGCCACCAGGGGCGTGGGGAGGGACCAAAACATTCAGTACTTC	CATRGVGRDQNIQYF
TRBD2	TRBV6-2/TRBV6-3	TRBJ2-3	few	TGTGCCAGCAGTTACGAGCGGGGGCGCACAGATACGCAGTATTTT	CASSYERGRTDTQYF
TRBD2	TRBV7-9	TRBJ2-3	-	TGTGCCAGCAGCGAGGGGAGCGGGACGGGCGGGTGGGGCACAGATACGCAGTATTTT	CASSEGSGTGGWGTDTQYF
TRBD2	TRBV7-8	TRBJ2-4	-	TGTGCCAGCAGCGACCTAGCGGGGTGGGCCGGTGACATTCAGTATTTC	CASSDLAGWAGDIQYF
TRBD2	TRBV7-6	TRBJ2-5	medium-sized	TGTGCCAGCAGCTTAGGGGCGAGCGGGGGCCTCTTAGAGACCCAGTACTTC	CASSLGASGGLLETQYF
TRBD2	TRBV12-3/TRBV12-4	TRBJ2-3	-	TGTGCCAGCACCCCCCTCGGGCTAGCGGGGAATGGAGGGAAGCAGTATTTT	CASTPLGLAGNGGKQYF
-	TRBV5-1	TRBJ1-2	few	TGCGCCAGCAGCGCGGGACAAGGCTACACCTTC	CASSAGQGYTF
-	TRBV7-6	TRBJ2-3	once	TGTGCCAGCAGCTTGGGGGGCGGGGGCCCCAGCCCAGATACCCAGTATTTC	CASSLGGGGPSPDTQYF
TRBD2	TRBV10-3	TRBJ2-1	-	TGTGCCATCAGTGAAGTAGCGGGGGCATCTAAACGCTACAATGAGCAGTTCTTC	CAISEVAGASKRYNEQFF
-	TRBV6-2/TRBV6-3	TRBJ2-1	many	TGTGCCAGCAGCTACGGTGGGGGGGCATACAATGAGCAGTTCTTC	CASSYGGGAYNEQFF
-	TRBV12-3/TRBV12-4	TRBJ2-7	-	TGTGCCAGCAGTTTAGACTTATACGAGCAGTACTTC	CASSLDLYEQYF